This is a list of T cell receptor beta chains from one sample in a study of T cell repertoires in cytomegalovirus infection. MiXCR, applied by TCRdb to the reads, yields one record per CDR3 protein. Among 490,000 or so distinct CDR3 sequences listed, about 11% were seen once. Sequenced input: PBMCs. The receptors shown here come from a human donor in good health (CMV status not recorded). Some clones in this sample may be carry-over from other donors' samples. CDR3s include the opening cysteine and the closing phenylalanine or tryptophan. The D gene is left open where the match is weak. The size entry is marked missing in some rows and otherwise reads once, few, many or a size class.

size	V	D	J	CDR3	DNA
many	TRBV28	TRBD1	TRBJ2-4	CASSLSQGANIQYF	TGTGCCAGCAGTTTAAGCCAGGGGGCCAACATTCAGTACTTC
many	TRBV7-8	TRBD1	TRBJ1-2	CASSLPGQGFDGYTF	TGTGCCAGCAGCTTACCGGGACAGGGCTTTGATGGCTACACCTTC
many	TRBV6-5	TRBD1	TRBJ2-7	CASQLGQGTYEQYF	TGTGCCAGCCAGTTAGGACAGGGAACCTACGAGCAGTACTTC
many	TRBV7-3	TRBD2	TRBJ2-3	CASSAGLAGGGDTQYF	TGTGCCAGCAGTGCGGGACTAGCGGGAGGGGGTGATACGCAGTATTTT
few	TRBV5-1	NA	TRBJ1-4	CASSGSDEKLFF	TGCGCCAGCAGCGGGTCGGATGAAAAACTGTTTTTT
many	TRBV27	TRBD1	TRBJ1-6	CASSPGQGISPLHF	TGTGCCAGCAGCCCGGGACAGGGGATTTCACCCCTCCACTTT
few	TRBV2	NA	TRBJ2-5	CASRLGVETQYF	TGTGCCAGCCGCCTAGGGGTAGAGACCCAGTACTTC
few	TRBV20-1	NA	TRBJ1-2	CSARATQARITYGYTF	TGCAGTGCTAGAGCCACACAGGCAAGAATCACCTATGGCTACACCTTC
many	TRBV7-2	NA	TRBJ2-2	CASSDRNTGELFF	TGTGCCAGCAGCGACAGGAACACCGGGGAGCTGTTTTTT
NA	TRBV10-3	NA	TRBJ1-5	CAISPGPGSNQPQHF	TGTGCCATCAGCCCGGGACCGGGAAGCAATCAGCCCCAGCATTTT
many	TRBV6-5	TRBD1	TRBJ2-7	CASNYRGQVEQYF	TGTGCCAGCAATTACAGGGGGCAGGTCGAGCAGTACTTC
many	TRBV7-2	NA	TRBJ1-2	CASSSSGLVNYGYTF	TGTGCCAGCAGCTCGTCAGGGTTGGTTAACTATGGCTACACCTTC
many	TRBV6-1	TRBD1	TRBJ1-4	CATSGTGGGDTTTQRSATNEKLFF	TGTGCCACTTCAGGGACAGGGGGCGGCGATACAACAACCCAGAGATCAGCAACTAATGAAAAACTGTTTTTT
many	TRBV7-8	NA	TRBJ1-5	CASSLEYNQPQHF	TGTGCCAGCAGCTTAGAGTACAATCAGCCCCAGCATTTT
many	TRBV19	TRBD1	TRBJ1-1	CASKSGGSSTEAFF	TGTGCCAGTAAATCAGGGGGGTCGAGCACTGAAGCTTTCTTT
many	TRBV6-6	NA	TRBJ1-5	CASIYRNSNQPQHF	TGTGCCAGCATCTACCGCAATAGCAATCAGCCCCAGCATTTT
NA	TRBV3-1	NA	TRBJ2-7	CASSSRVDTYEQYF	TGTGCCAGCAGCTCTCGGGTGGATACCTACGAGCAGTACTTC
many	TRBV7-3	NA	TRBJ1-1	CASSLTGQGTEAFF	TGTGCCAGCAGCTTAACCGGCCAGGGCACTGAAGCTTTCTTT
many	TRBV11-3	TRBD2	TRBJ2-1	CASSPLAGFNNEQFF	TGTGCCAGCAGCCCTCTAGCGGGGTTCAACAATGAGCAGTTCTTC
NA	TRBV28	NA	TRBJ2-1	CASRPPNGLRYNEQFF	TGTGCCAGCAGACCCCCTAACGGGCTGCGGTACAATGAGCAGTTCTTC
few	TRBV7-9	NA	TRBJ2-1	CASSLVGGEQFF	TGTGCCAGCAGCTTAGTAGGGGGTGAGCAGTTCTTC
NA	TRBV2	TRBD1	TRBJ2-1	CASSDLGQNYNEQFF	TGTGCCAGCAGTGATTTGGGACAGAACTACAATGAGCAGTTCTTC
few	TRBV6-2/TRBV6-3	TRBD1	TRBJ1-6	CASTKAGQGSSPLHF	TGTGCCAGCACCAAGGCGGGACAGGGAAGTTCACCCCTCCACTTT
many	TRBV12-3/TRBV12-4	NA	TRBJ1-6	CASSLVEGSPLHF	TGTGCCAGCAGTTTAGTGGAGGGTTCACCCCTCCACTTT
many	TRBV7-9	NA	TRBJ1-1	CASSDAGNTEAFF	TGTGCCAGCAGCGATGCAGGGAACACTGAAGCTTTCTTT
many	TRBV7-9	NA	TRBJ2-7	CASSPNSYEQYF	TGTGCCAGCAGCCCGAACAGTTACGAGCAGTACTTC
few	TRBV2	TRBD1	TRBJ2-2	CASSVETGDTGELFF	TGTGCCAGCAGTGTGGAGACAGGGGACACCGGGGAGCTGTTTTTT
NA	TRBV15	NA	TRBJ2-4	CATSSPSGDIAKNIQYF	TGTGCCACCAGCAGTCCTTCAGGGGACATAGCCAAAAACATTCAGTACTTC
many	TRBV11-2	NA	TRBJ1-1	CASSSPNKAFF	TGTGCCAGCAGCTCACCTAACAAAGCTTTCTTT
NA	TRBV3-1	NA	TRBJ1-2	CASSQVKGIYGYTF	TGTGCCAGCAGCCAAGTCAAGGGAATCTATGGCTACACCTTC
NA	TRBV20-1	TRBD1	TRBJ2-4	CSARTGGENIQYF	TGCAGTGCTAGAACAGGGGGAGAAAACATTCAGTACTTC
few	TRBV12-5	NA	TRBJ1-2	CASGLARTVYGYTF	TGTGCTAGTGGTTTGGCTCGGACAGTCTATGGCTACACCTTC
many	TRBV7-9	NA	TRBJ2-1	CASSLGTSLSSYNEQFF	TGTGCCAGCAGCTTAGGAACTAGCTTGAGCTCCTACAATGAGCAGTTCTTC
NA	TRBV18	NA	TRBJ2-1	CTSSPQAYNEQFF	TGTACCAGCTCACCTCAGGCCTACAATGAGCAGTTCTTC
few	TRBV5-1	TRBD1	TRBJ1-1	CASSGLTGTGYRSGTEAFF	TGCGCCAGCAGCGGTCTGACCGGGACAGGGTATAGGTCGGGCACTGAAGCTTTCTTT
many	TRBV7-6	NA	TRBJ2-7	CASTSGGLEQYF	TGTGCCAGCACCTCCGGGGGCCTCGAGCAGTACTTC